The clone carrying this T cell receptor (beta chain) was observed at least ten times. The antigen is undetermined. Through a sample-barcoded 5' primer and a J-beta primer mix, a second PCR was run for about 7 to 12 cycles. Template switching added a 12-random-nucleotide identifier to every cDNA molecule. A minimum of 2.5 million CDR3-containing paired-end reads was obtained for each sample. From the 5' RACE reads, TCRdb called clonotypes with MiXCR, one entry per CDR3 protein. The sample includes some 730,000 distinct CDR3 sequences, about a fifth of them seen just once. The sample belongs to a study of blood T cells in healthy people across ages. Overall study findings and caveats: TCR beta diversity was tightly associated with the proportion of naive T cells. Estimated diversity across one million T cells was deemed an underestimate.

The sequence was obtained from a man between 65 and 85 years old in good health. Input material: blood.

CDR3 loop: CASSLVGLGTNHNEQFF. Written as DNA, the CDR3 is TGCGCCAGCAGCTTGGTCGGTTTGGGGACTAACCACAATGAGCAGTTCTTC. The chain combines TRBV5-1 with TRBJ2-1; 7 positions match TRBD2. The CDR3 spans 17 residues. V shed 0 bases and J 5 bases; nucleotides not matched to a gene: 11. The germline CDR1 and CDR2 sequences are SGHRS and YFSETQ.